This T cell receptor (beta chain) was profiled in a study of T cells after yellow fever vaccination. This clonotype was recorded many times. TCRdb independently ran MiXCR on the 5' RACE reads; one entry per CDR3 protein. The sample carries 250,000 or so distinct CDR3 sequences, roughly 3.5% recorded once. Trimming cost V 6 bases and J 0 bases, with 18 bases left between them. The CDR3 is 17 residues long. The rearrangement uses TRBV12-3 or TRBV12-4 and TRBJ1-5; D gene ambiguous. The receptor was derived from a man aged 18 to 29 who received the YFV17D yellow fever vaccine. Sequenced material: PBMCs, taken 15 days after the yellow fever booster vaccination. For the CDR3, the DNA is TGTGCCAGCAGCCCAGGACGAATTGGTTATAGCAATCAGCCCCAGCATTTT. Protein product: CASSPGRIGYSNQPQHF.